This TCR beta chain was observed in a study of OX40 agonist ivuxolimab in advanced cancers. Study background: Patients were treated with intravenous ivuxolimab, dosed at 0.01 to 10 mg/kg and infused every 2 weeks.

About this clone: What it binds is not known.

Data came from immunoSEQ multiplex PCR; TCRdb stores just in-frame clones and leaves some out. The sample has fewer than 90,000 clones; roughly 89% are singletons. Study-wide findings and caveats: The average count of expanded clones was higher among CD8+ T cells than among CD4+.

Germline lookup yields CDR1 MDHEN and CDR2 SYDVKM. The CDR3 length is 18 residues. Trimming cost V 1 base and J 4 bases; bases outside gene matches: 11. The V and J genes are TRBV28 and TRBJ2-7, with 12 nucleotides matching TRBD2. The specimen was CD4+ or CD8+ T cells sorted from blood, collected in a trial of the OX40 agonist ivuxolimab. This TCR came from an adult with an advanced solid tumor such as melanoma, head and neck, liver or kidney cancer. CDR3 residues: CASSLFGLAGGPRYEQYF. CDR3 DNA sequence: TGTGCCAGCAGTTTATTTGGGCTAGCGGGAGGGCCGCGGTACGAGCAGTACTTC. The full variable domain, with the rest looked up from reference TRBV28 and TRBJ2-7, is DVKVTQSSRYLVKRTGEKVFLECVQDMDHENMFWYRQDPGLGLRLIYFSYDVKMKEKGDIPEGYSVSREKKERFSLILESASTNQTSMYLCASSLFGLAGGPRYEQYFGPGTRLTVT.